These T cell receptor beta chains were read from a single sample in a study of T-cell reconstitution after alpha-beta-depleted transplantation in children. TCRdb reprocessed the PCR reads via MiXCR and lists one record per CDR3 protein. The sample carries hundreds of thousands of distinct CDR3 sequences, approximately 17% recorded once. The material was PBMCs from the stem cell graft donor, obtained from the stem cell graft. The receptors shown here come from a human donor who donated a stem cell graft to a child with acute myeloid leukemia. The CDR3 runs from the conserved cysteine through the conserved F or W. The D gene is left open where the match is weak. Clone size is shown for a subset of rows, as once, few, many or a class of expanded clone.

cdr3_aa: CASSLEANTEAFF; cdr3_nt: TGTGCCAGCAGCTTAGAAGCGAACACTGAAGCTTTCTTT; v_call: TRBV7-8; clone_size: many; d_call: NA; j_call: TRBJ1-1
cdr3_aa: CASSLGSGGVILGDTQYF; cdr3_nt: TGTGCCAGCAGCTTGGGTAGCGGGGGTGTTATATTAGGAGATACGCAGTATTTT; v_call: TRBV5-5; clone_size: NA; d_call: TRBD2; j_call: TRBJ2-3
cdr3_aa: CASSLTPLRQTQYF; cdr3_nt: TGCGCCAGCAGCTTGACGCCTTTGAGGCAGACCCAGTACTTC; v_call: TRBV5-1; clone_size: once; d_call: NA; j_call: TRBJ2-5
cdr3_aa: CASSPGLPEQYF; cdr3_nt: TGTGCCAGCAGTCCCGGACTTCCCGAGCAGTACTTC; v_call: TRBV7-9; clone_size: NA; d_call: NA; j_call: TRBJ2-7
cdr3_aa: CASSYGQEGGNEQFF; cdr3_nt: TGTGCCAGCAGTTACGGACAGGAAGGGGGTAATGAGCAGTTCTTC; v_call: TRBV6-2/TRBV6-3; clone_size: many; d_call: TRBD1; j_call: TRBJ2-1
cdr3_aa: CATSDLGSSSYNEQFF; cdr3_nt: TGTGCCACCAGTGATTTAGGGTCGAGCTCCTACAATGAGCAGTTCTTC; v_call: TRBV24-1; clone_size: NA; d_call: NA; j_call: TRBJ2-1
cdr3_aa: CASTNSLTNTGELFF; cdr3_nt: TGTGCCAGCACCAACTCCCTTACCAACACCGGGGAGCTGTTTTTT; v_call: TRBV9; clone_size: NA; d_call: NA; j_call: TRBJ2-2
cdr3_aa: CASSYSFDPVQAFF; cdr3_nt: TGTGCCAGCAGTTACTCTTTCGACCCGGTTCAAGCTTTCTTT; v_call: TRBV6-5; clone_size: NA; d_call: NA; j_call: TRBJ1-1
cdr3_aa: CASSFTYPGQSSGNTIYF; cdr3_nt: TGTGCCAGCAGTTTCACTTACCCGGGACAGTCCTCTGGAAACACCATATATTTT; v_call: TRBV12-3/TRBV12-4; clone_size: few; d_call: TRBD1; j_call: TRBJ1-3
cdr3_aa: CASSHLGTGHYEQYF; cdr3_nt: TGCGCCAGCAGCCATCTCGGGACAGGGCACTACGAGCAGTACTTC; v_call: TRBV4-3; clone_size: NA; d_call: TRBD1; j_call: TRBJ2-7